The entry that follows covers one T cell receptor beta chain sequence. This sample is drawn from a study of shared clonotypes between healthy human individuals. The deep-level immunoSEQ assay was used. For sorted subsets, about 200 ng DNA per replicate equaled 33,000 or so T cell genomes. Generated by immunoSEQ multiplex PCR, the TCRdb table keeps only in-frame clones and is missing some. The sample includes about 1.5 million clones, 95% to 99% of them seen just once. With 4 bases clipped from V and 2 bases from J, the junction kept 9 bases outside the gene matches. The CDR3 runs 18 residues. Germline CDR1 reads MDHEN; CDR2 reads SYDVKM.

The V call is TRBV28, the J call TRBJ2-7; 15 nucleotides align to TRBD2. The clonotype comes from a man between 25 and 39 years old in good health. The specimen sequenced was naive CD4+ T cells sorted from blood. The subset denotes: CD45RA+ positively selected. CDR3 DNA sequence: TGTGCCAGCAGTTCCGGGACTAGCGGGAGGAGAGGGACCTACGAGCAGTACTTC. Its protein is CASSSGTSGRRGTYEQYF.